These T cell receptor beta chains were read from a single sample in a study of T cells after yellow fever vaccination. Each CDR3 protein gets one entry after TCRdb re-called the 5' RACE reads with MiXCR. The sample records about 120,000 distinct CDR3 sequences, 8.4% being singletons. Here the sequenced sample was CD8+ T cells sorted from PBMCs, taken 45 days after the yellow fever booster vaccination. The origin of the receptors is a young man who received the YFV17D yellow fever vaccine. CDR3s include the opening cysteine and the closing phenylalanine or tryptophan. Each record gives: J gene, D gene, clone size, V gene, CDR3 protein, CDR3 DNA. The D gene is left open where the match is weak. Size tells how often a clone was seen (once, few, many) or the class of an expanded clone, and some rows leave it out.

j_call: TRBJ2-2; d_call: .; clone_size: .; v_call: TRBV7-9; cdr3_aa: CASSQRGAGELFF; cdr3_nt: TGTGCCAGCAGCCAGCGCGGGGCCGGGGAGCTGTTTTTT
j_call: TRBJ1-5; d_call: .; clone_size: few; v_call: TRBV27; cdr3_aa: CASSLSVFQPQHF; cdr3_nt: TGTGCCAGCAGTTTATCCGTCTTTCAGCCCCAGCATTTT
j_call: TRBJ2-7; d_call: .; clone_size: many; v_call: TRBV4-1; cdr3_aa: CASSQDQGTVGGMYEQYF; cdr3_nt: TGCGCCAGCAGCCAAGATCAGGGGACAGTCGGCGGGATGTACGAGCAGTACTTC
j_call: TRBJ2-7; d_call: .; clone_size: many; v_call: TRBV9; cdr3_aa: CASSVDTAWYEQYF; cdr3_nt: TGTGCCAGCAGCGTAGATACCGCATGGTACGAGCAGTACTTC
j_call: TRBJ2-7; d_call: .; clone_size: .; v_call: TRBV18; cdr3_aa: CASSPPGGGTYEQYF; cdr3_nt: TGTGCCAGCTCACCACCGGGTGGGGGAACCTACGAGCAGTACTTC
j_call: TRBJ2-3; d_call: .; clone_size: many; v_call: TRBV7-3; cdr3_aa: CASSLSASESTDTQYF; cdr3_nt: TGTGCCAGCAGCTTATCTGCTAGCGAGTCCACAGATACGCAGTATTTT
j_call: TRBJ2-3; d_call: TRBD1; clone_size: medium-sized; v_call: TRBV7-9; cdr3_aa: CASARDRGADTQYF; cdr3_nt: TGTGCCAGCGCGAGGGACAGGGGTGCAGATACGCAGTATTTT
j_call: TRBJ2-7; d_call: .; clone_size: few; v_call: TRBV12-3/TRBV12-4; cdr3_aa: CASSYNPRAYEQYF; cdr3_nt: TGTGCCAGCAGTTACAACCCGAGGGCCTACGAGCAGTACTTC
j_call: TRBJ2-3; d_call: TRBD2; clone_size: few; v_call: TRBV7-8; cdr3_aa: CASKGLVSDTQYF; cdr3_nt: TGTGCCAGCAAGGGACTAGTCAGCGATACGCAGTATTTT
j_call: TRBJ2-7; d_call: TRBD2; clone_size: .; v_call: TRBV7-2; cdr3_aa: CASSLVPSGSMYEQYF; cdr3_nt: TGTGCCAGCAGCTTGGTGCCTAGCGGGTCGATGTACGAGCAGTACTTC
j_call: TRBJ2-7; d_call: TRBD2; clone_size: many; v_call: TRBV29-1; cdr3_aa: CSVVGSGGTYEQYF; cdr3_nt: TGCAGCGTTGTTGGTAGCGGGGGGACCTACGAGCAGTACTTC
j_call: TRBJ2-2; d_call: TRBD2; clone_size: few; v_call: TRBV19; cdr3_aa: CASRGLAGLEELFF; cdr3_nt: TGTGCCAGTAGAGGACTAGCGGGCCTCGAGGAGCTGTTTTTT
j_call: TRBJ2-1; d_call: .; clone_size: many; v_call: TRBV4-1; cdr3_aa: CASSERKRGLGENEQFF; cdr3_nt: TGCGCCAGCAGCGAACGGAAGCGCGGGCTAGGAGAAAATGAGCAGTTCTTC
j_call: TRBJ2-2; d_call: TRBD2; clone_size: .; v_call: TRBV4-3; cdr3_aa: CASSQGWTRNTGELFF; cdr3_nt: TGCGCCAGCAGCCAAGGCTGGACTAGGAACACCGGGGAGCTGTTTTTT
j_call: TRBJ2-5; d_call: .; clone_size: .; v_call: TRBV7-9; cdr3_aa: CASRWLSETQYF; cdr3_nt: TGTGCCAGCAGGTGGTTGAGTGAGACCCAGTACTTC
j_call: TRBJ2-7; d_call: TRBD2; clone_size: few; v_call: TRBV10-2; cdr3_aa: CATTALAGVEQYF; cdr3_nt: TGCGCCACCACGGCGCTAGCGGGAGTCGAGCAGTACTTC
j_call: TRBJ2-1; d_call: .; clone_size: many; v_call: TRBV29-1; cdr3_aa: CSVEDPGQSSYNEQFF; cdr3_nt: TGCAGCGTTGAAGATCCGGGGCAAAGCTCCTACAATGAGCAGTTCTTC
j_call: TRBJ2-1; d_call: .; clone_size: many; v_call: TRBV6-1; cdr3_aa: CASSELASHNEQFF; cdr3_nt: TGTGCCAGCAGTGAATTAGCTAGCCACAATGAGCAGTTCTTC
j_call: TRBJ2-7; d_call: TRBD2; clone_size: many; v_call: TRBV7-8; cdr3_aa: CASSWGTSGGSYEQYF; cdr3_nt: TGTGCCAGCAGCTGGGGGACTAGCGGGGGCTCCTACGAGCAGTACTTC
j_call: TRBJ2-7; d_call: TRBD2; clone_size: .; v_call: TRBV10-3; cdr3_aa: CAISEELLAGAYEQYF; cdr3_nt: TGTGCCATCAGTGAGGAGCTACTAGCGGGAGCCTACGAGCAGTACTTC
j_call: TRBJ2-6; d_call: .; clone_size: few; v_call: TRBV4-3; cdr3_aa: CASSQDSGLVSGANVLTF; cdr3_nt: TGCGCCAGCAGCCAAGATTCAGGGCTCGTGTCTGGGGCCAACGTCCTGACTTTC
j_call: TRBJ2-5; d_call: .; clone_size: .; v_call: TRBV28; cdr3_aa: CASRHPQETQYF; cdr3_nt: TGTGCCAGCAGACACCCCCAAGAGACCCAGTACTTC
j_call: TRBJ2-7; d_call: .; clone_size: many; v_call: TRBV12-3/TRBV12-4; cdr3_aa: CASSTLKGYEQYF; cdr3_nt: TGTGCCAGCAGTACCTTGAAAGGTTACGAGCAGTACTTC
j_call: TRBJ2-1; d_call: TRBD2; clone_size: .; v_call: TRBV3-1; cdr3_aa: CASCQEDGLALEQFF; cdr3_nt: TGTGCCTCCTGCCAAGAGGACGGACTAGCTCTTGAGCAGTTCTTC
j_call: TRBJ1-1; d_call: .; clone_size: many; v_call: TRBV20-1; cdr3_aa: CSAIPQGKDTEAFF; cdr3_nt: TGCAGTGCTATACCTCAGGGGAAAGATACTGAAGCTTTCTTT
j_call: TRBJ2-7; d_call: TRBD2; clone_size: many; v_call: TRBV4-3; cdr3_aa: CASSLGTSGRNEQYF; cdr3_nt: TGCGCCAGCAGCCTGGGGACTAGCGGGAGGAACGAGCAGTACTTC
j_call: TRBJ2-7; d_call: .; clone_size: many; v_call: TRBV27; cdr3_aa: CASSSGPGYEQYF; cdr3_nt: TGTGCCAGCAGTTCCGGACCGGGTTACGAGCAGTACTTC
j_call: TRBJ2-5; d_call: .; clone_size: medium-sized; v_call: TRBV12-3/TRBV12-4; cdr3_aa: CASSRQGAGLETQYF; cdr3_nt: TGTGCCAGCAGCAGACAGGGAGCGGGGTTAGAGACCCAGTACTTC
j_call: TRBJ2-1; d_call: .; clone_size: many; v_call: TRBV6-5; cdr3_aa: CASSYGLLHEQFF; cdr3_nt: TGTGCCAGCAGTTACGGTCTGTTGCATGAGCAGTTCTTC
j_call: TRBJ2-1; d_call: TRBD2; clone_size: many; v_call: TRBV9; cdr3_aa: CASSPSGNSYNEQFF; cdr3_nt: TGTGCCAGCAGCCCAAGCGGGAATTCCTACAATGAGCAGTTCTTC
j_call: TRBJ2-5; d_call: .; clone_size: many; v_call: TRBV20-1; cdr3_aa: CSASIQETQYF; cdr3_nt: TGCAGTGCTAGCATACAAGAGACCCAGTACTTC
j_call: TRBJ2-3; d_call: .; clone_size: many; v_call: TRBV5-1; cdr3_aa: CASSPWGSSTDTQYF; cdr3_nt: TGCGCCAGCAGCCCCTGGGGGTCTAGCACAGATACGCAGTATTTT
j_call: TRBJ2-7; d_call: TRBD2; clone_size: many; v_call: TRBV20-1; cdr3_aa: CSAPGTGSLAGGYEQYF; cdr3_nt: TGCAGTGCTCCAGGAACAGGGAGTCTAGCGGGAGGCTACGAGCAGTACTTC
j_call: TRBJ2-7; d_call: .; clone_size: many; v_call: TRBV9; cdr3_aa: CASSPGGRSYEQYF; cdr3_nt: TGTGCCAGCAGCCCTGGGGGAAGATCCTACGAGCAGTACTTC
j_call: TRBJ2-7; d_call: .; clone_size: .; v_call: TRBV12-5; cdr3_aa: CATGLRYEQYF; cdr3_nt: TGTGCTACTGGTTTGAGATACGAGCAGTACTTC
j_call: TRBJ1-1; d_call: .; clone_size: many; v_call: TRBV27; cdr3_aa: CASSLGGPNTEAFF; cdr3_nt: TGTGCCAGCAGTTTAGGGGGGCCGAACACTGAAGCTTTCTTT
j_call: TRBJ2-3; d_call: .; clone_size: many; v_call: TRBV7-9; cdr3_aa: CASNFRDGSTDTQYF; cdr3_nt: TGTGCCAGCAATTTCAGGGACGGTAGCACAGATACGCAGTATTTT
j_call: TRBJ2-1; d_call: TRBD2; clone_size: .; v_call: TRBV28; cdr3_aa: CATAGLAEYNEQFF; cdr3_nt: TGTGCCACCGCGGGGCTAGCGGAGTACAATGAGCAGTTCTTC
j_call: TRBJ2-7; d_call: .; clone_size: .; v_call: TRBV20-1; cdr3_aa: CSARDGRVGDF; cdr3_nt: TGCAGTGCTAGAGATGGGCGAGTAGGTGACTTC
j_call: TRBJ2-7; d_call: TRBD1; clone_size: .; v_call: TRBV23-1; cdr3_aa: CASSHGPGQGASEQYF; cdr3_nt: TGCGCCAGCAGTCACGGGCCGGGACAGGGGGCAAGCGAGCAGTACTTC
j_call: TRBJ2-5; d_call: TRBD2; clone_size: .; v_call: TRBV7-9; cdr3_aa: CASSRTSGRVQETQYF; cdr3_nt: TGTGCCAGCAGCCGTACTAGCGGGAGGGTTCAAGAGACCCAGTACTTC
j_call: TRBJ2-3; d_call: .; clone_size: many; v_call: TRBV12-3/TRBV12-4; cdr3_aa: CASSFPEGTSTDTQYF; cdr3_nt: TGTGCCAGCAGTTTTCCCGAGGGGACTAGCACAGATACGCAGTATTTT